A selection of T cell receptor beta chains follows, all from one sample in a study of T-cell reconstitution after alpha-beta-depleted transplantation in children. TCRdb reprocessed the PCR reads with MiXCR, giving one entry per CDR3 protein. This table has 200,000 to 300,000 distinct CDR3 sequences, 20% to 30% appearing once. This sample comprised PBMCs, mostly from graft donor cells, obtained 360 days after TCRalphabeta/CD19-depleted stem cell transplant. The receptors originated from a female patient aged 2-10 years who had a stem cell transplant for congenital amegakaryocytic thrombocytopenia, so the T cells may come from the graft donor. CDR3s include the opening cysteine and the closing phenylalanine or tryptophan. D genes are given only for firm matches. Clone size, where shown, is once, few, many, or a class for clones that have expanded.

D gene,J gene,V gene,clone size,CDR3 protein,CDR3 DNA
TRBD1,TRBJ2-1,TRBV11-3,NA,CASSGNRGPYNEQFF,TGTGCCAGCAGCGGAAACAGGGGTCCCTACAATGAGCAGTTCTTC
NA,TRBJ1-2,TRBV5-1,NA,CASSSTPNYGYTF,TGCGCCAGCAGCTCGACACCTAACTATGGCTACACCTTC
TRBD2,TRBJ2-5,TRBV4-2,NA,CASSQVKASGIAETQYF,TGTGCCAGCAGCCAAGTTAAGGCTAGCGGGATTGCGGAGACCCAGTACTTC
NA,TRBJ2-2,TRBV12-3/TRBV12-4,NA,CASSLVMETGELFF,TGTGCCAGCAGTTTAGTGATGGAGACCGGGGAGCTGTTTTTT
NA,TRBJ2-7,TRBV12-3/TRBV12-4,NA,CASTGLVLPYEQYF,TGTGCCAGCACGGGCCTAGTTCTTCCCTACGAGCAGTACTTC
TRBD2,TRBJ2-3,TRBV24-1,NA,CATSDLERGLTDTQYF,TGTGCCACCAGTGATTTGGAGCGGGGTTTGACAGATACGCAGTATTTT
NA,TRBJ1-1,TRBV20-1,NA,CSADGVSPDTEAFF,TGCAGTGCTGACGGTGTGTCCCCTGACACTGAAGCTTTCTTT
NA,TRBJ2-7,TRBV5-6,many,CASSDPRTGKDYEQYF,TGTGCCAGCTCCGACCCCCGGACGGGGAAAGACTACGAGCAGTACTTC
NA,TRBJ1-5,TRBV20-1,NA,CSVPEGEKPQHF,TGCAGTGTCCCGGAGGGGGAAAAGCCCCAGCATTTT
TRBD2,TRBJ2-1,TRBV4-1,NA,CASSQEITQREWRDEQFF,TGCGCCAGCAGCCAAGAGATTACTCAGCGGGAGTGGCGCGATGAGCAGTTCTTC
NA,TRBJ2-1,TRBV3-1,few,CASSQDLEYGVGTLHTNEQFF,TGTGCCAGCAGCCAAGATCTTGAGTATGGTGTCGGGACTCTCCATACGAATGAGCAGTTCTTC
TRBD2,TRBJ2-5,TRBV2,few,CASRMNGGGQETQYF,TGTGCCAGCCGTATGAATGGCGGGGGGCAAGAGACCCAGTACTTC
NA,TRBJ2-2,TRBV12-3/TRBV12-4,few,CASSLGTLPGGELFF,TGTGCCAGCAGTTTAGGGACACTACCCGGCGGGGAGCTGTTTTTT
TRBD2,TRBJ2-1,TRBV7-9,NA,CASSLGRAEDEQFF,TGTGCCAGCAGCCTAGGGAGGGCCGAGGATGAGCAGTTCTTC
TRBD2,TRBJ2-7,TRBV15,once,CATSRDQFQREDYEQYF,TGTGCCACCAGCAGAGATCAGTTCCAGCGGGAGGACTACGAGCAGTACTTC